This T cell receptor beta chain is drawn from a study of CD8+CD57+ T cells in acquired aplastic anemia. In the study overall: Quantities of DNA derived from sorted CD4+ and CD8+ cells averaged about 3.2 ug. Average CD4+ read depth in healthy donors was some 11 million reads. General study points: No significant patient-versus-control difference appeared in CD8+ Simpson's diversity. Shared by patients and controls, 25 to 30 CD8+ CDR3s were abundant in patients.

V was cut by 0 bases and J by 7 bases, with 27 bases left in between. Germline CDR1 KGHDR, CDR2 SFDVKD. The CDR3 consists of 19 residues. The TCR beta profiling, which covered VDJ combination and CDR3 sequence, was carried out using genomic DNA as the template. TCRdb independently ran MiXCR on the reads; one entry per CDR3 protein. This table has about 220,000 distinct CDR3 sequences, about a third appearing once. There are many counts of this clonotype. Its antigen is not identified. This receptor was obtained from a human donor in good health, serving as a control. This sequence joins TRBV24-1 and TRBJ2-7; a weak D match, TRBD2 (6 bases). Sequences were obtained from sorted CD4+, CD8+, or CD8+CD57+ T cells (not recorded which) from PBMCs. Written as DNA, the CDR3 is TGTGCCACCAGTGATTTGTGGGGACTCTTAGGGGATAGCGCCTGGGAGCAGTACTTC. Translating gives CATSDLWGLLGDSAWEQYF.